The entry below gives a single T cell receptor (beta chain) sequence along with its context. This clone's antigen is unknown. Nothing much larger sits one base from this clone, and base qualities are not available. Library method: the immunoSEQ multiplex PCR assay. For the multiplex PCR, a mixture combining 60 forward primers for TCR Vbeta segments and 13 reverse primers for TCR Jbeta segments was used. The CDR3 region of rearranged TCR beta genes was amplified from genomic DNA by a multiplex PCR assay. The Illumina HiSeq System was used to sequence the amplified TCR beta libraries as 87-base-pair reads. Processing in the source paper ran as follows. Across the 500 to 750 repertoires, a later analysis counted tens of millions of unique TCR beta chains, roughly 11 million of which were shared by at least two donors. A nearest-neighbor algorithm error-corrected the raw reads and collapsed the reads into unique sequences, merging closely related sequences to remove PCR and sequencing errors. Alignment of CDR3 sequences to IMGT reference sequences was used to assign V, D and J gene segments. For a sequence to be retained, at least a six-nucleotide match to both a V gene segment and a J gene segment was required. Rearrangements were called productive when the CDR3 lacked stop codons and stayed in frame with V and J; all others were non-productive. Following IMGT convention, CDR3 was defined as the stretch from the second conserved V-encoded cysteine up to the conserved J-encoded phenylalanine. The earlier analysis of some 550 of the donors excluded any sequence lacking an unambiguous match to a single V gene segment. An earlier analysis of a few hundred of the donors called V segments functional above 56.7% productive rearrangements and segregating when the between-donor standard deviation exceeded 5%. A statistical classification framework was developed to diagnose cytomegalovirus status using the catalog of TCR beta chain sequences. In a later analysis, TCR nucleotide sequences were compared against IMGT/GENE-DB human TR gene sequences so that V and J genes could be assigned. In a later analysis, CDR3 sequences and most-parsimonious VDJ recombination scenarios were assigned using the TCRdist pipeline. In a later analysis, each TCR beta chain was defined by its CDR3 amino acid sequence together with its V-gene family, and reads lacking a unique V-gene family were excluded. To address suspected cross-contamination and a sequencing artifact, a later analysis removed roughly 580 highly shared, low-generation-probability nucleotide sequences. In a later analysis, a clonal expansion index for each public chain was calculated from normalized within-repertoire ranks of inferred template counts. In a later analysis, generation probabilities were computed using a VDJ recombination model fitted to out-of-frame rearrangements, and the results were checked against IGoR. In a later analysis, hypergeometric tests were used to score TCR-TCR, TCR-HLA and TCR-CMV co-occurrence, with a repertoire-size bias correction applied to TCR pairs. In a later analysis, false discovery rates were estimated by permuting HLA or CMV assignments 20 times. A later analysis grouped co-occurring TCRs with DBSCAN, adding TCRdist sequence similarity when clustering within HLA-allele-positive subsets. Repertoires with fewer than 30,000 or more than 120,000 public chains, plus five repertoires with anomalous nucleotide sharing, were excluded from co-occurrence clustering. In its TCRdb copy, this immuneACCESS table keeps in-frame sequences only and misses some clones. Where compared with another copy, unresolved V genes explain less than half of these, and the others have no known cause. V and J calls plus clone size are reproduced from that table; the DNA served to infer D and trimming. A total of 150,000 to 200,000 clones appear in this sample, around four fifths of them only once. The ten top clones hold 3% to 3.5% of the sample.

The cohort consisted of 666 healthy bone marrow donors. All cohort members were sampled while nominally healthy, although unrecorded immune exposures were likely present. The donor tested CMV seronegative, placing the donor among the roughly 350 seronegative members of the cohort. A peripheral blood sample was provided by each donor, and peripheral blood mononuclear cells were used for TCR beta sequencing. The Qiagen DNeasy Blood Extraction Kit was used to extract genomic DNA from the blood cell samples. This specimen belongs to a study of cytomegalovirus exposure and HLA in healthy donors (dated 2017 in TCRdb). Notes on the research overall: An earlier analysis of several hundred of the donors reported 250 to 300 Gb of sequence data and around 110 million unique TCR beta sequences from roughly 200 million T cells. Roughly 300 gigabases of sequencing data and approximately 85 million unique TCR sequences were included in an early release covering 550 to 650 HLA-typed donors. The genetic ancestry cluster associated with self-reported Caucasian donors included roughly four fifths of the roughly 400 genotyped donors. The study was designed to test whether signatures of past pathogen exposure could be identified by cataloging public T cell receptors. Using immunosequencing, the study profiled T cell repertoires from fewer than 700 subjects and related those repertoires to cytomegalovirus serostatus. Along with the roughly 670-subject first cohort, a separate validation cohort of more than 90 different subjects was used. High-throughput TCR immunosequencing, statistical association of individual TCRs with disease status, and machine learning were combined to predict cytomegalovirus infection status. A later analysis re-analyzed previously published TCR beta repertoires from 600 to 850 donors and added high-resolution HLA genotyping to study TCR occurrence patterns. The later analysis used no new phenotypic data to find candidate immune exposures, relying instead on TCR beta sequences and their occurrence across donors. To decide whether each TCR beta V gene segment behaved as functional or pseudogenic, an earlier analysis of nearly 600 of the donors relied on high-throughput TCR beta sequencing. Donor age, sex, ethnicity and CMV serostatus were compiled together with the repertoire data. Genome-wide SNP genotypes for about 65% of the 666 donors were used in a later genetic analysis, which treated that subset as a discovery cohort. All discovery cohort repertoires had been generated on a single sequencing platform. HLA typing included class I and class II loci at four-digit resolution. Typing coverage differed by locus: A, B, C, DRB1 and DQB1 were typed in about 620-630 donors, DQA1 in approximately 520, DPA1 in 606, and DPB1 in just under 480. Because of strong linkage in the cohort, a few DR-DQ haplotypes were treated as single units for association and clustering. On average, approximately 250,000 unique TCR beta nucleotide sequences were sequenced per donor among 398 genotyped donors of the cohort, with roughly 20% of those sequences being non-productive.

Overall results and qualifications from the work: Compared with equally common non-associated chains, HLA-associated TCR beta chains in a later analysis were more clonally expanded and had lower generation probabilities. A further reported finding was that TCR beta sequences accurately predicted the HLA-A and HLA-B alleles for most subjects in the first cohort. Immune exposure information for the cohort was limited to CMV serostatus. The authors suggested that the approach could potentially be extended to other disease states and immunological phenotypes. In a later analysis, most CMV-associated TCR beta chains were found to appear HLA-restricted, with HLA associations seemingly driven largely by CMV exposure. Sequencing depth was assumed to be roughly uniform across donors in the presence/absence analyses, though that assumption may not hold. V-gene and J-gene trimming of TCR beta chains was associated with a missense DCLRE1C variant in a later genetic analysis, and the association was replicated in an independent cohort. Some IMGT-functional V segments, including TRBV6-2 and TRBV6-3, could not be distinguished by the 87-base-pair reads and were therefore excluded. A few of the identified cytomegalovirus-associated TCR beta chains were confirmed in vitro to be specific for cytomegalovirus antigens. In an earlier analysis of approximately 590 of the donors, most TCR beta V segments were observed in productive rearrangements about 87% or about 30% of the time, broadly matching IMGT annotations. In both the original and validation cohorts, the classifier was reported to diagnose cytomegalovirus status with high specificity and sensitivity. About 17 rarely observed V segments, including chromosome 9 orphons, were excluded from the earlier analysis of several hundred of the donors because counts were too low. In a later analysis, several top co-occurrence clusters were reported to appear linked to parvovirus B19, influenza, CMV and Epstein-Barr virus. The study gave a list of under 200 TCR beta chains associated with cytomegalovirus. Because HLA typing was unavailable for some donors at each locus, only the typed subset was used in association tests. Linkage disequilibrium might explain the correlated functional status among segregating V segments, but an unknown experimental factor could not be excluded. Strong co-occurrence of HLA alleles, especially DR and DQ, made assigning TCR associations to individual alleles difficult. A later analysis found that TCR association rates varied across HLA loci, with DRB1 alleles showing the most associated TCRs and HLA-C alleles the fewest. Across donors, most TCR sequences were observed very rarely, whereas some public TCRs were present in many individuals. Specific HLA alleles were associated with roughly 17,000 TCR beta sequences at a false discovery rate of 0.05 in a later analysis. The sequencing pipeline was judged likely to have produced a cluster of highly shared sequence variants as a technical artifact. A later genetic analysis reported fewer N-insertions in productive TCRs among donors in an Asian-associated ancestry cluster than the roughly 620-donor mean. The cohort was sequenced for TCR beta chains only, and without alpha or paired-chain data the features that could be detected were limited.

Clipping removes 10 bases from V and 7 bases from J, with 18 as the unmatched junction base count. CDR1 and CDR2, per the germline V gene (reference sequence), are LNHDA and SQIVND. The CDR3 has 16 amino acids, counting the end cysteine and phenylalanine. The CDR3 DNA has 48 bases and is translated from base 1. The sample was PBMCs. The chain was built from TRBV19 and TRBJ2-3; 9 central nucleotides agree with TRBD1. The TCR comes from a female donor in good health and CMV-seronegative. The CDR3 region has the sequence CATHPTGGSPANTQYF. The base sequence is TGTGCCACCCACCCCACAGGGGGCTCACCCGCTAATACGCAGTATTTT.